One and the same sample provided the 18 T cell receptor beta chains below, sequenced in a study of identical twins. MiXCR, applied by TCRdb to the 5' RACE reads, yields one record per CDR3 protein. This table has about 240,000 distinct CDR3 sequences, 10% to 15% appearing once. The same data also contributed to another study, on yellow fever vaccine responses in identical twins.

The sample consisted of memory (CD45RO+) T cells sorted from blood. The receptors were gathered from a woman between 18 and 29 years old in good health.

This clonotype was counted a few times. The V call is TRBV3-1, the J call TRBJ2-1; TRBD2 matches 9 bases. J gave up 7 bases and V 6 bases, and 7 bases lay outside the gene matches. The germline V gene encodes CDR1 LGHDT and CDR2 YNNKEL (reference sequence). CDR3 size: 14 residues. The CDR3 protein is CASRSALAGNEQFF. The DNA for the CDR3 is TGTGCCAGCAGATCGGCCCTAGCGGGGAATGAGCAGTTCTTC.

This clonotype was found a few times. The rearrangement uses TRBV19 and TRBJ2-3; TRBD2 aligns across 12 bases. The V and J ends lost 4 bases and 2 bases, in that order; junction bases with no gene match: 4. This CDR3 has 16 residues. Germline CDR1 LNHDA, CDR2 SQIVND (reference sequence). The CDR3 loop is CASSTGTSGPTDTQYF. Written as DNA, the CDR3 is TGTGCCAGTAGTACCGGGACTAGCGGGCCCACAGATACGCAGTATTTT.

This clonotype was counted only a few times. CDR3 protein: CASSERARAKNIQYF. The DNA for the CDR3 is TGCGCCAGCAGTGAGCGGGCCCGGGCCAAAAACATTCAGTACTTC. V and J are TRBV10-2 and TRBJ2-4; D uncertain. Trimming stripped 2 bases from V and 1 base from J, with 9 bases between. CDR1 is WSHSY and CDR2 is SAAADI in the germline V gene. The CDR3 spans 15 residues.

J is TRBJ2-7 and V is TRBV20-1, with 14 bases that match TRBD2. The CDR3 has 13 residues. V lost 6 bases and J lost 6; bases outside the gene matches: 4. CDR1 is DFQATT, CDR2 SNEGSKA, per germline (reference sequence). CDR3 region: CSATTSGGGEQYF. The CDR3 DNA sequence: TGCAGTGCCACGACTAGCGGGGGGGGCGAGCAGTACTTC.

Only a few counts were recorded for this clonotype. The chain uses TRBV6-1 and TRBJ1-4; the match to TRBD1 covers 8 bases. CDR1 MNHNS and CDR2 SASEGT come from the germline V gene. Unmatched junction bases numbered 13, after V lost 5 bases and J lost 8 bases. This CDR3 region has 16 residues. The CDR3 sequence is CASSPDTTGVVEKLFF. DNA for the CDR3: TGTGCCAGCAGTCCGGACACGACAGGGGTCGTCGAAAAACTGTTTTTT.

In this sample, this clonotype turned up a few times. The chain uses TRBV9 and TRBJ2-3; D is uncertain. The V end lost 3 bases, the J end lost 0 bases, and 5 bases lay between the germline ends. CDR1 is SGDLS, CDR2 YYNGEE, per germline. The CDR3 runs to 13 residues. Here the CDR3 DNA reads TGTGCCAGCAGCGGGGTTAGCACAGATACGCAGTATTTT. Translation: CASSGVSTDTQYF.

The rearrangement links TRBV20-1 to TRBJ2-5; D is undetermined. Germline-derived CDR1 and CDR2 are DFQATT and SNEGSKA (reference sequence). The CDR3 covers 12 residues. The V end lost 3 bases, the J end lost 5 bases, and 10 bases lay between the germline ends. This chain's CDR3 is CSASPIIETQYF. The CDR3 DNA reads TGCAGTGCTAGTCCCATTATTGAGACCCAGTACTTC.

The rearrangement joins TRBV20-1 to TRBJ1-4; possibly TRBD1 for D (5 bases). Germline values: CDR1 DFQATT, CDR2 SNEGSKA (reference sequence). The CDR3 extends over 15 amino acids. V lost 1 base, J lost 2 bases, and 11 bases lay in between. The CDR3 loop reads CSARAGPGTNEKLFF. CDR3 coding DNA: TGCAGTGCTAGAGCGGGACCAGGCACTAATGAAAAACTGTTTTTT.

This chain uses TRBV6-2 or TRBV6-3 with TRBJ2-5; perhaps D is TRBD1 or TRBD2 (5 bases each). CDR1 and CDR2 (germline): MNHEY, SVGEGT. This CDR3 has 16 amino acids. Deletions cut 0 bases from V and 7 bases from J, with 18 bases between. The CDR3 reads CASSYSTRDPSWTQYF. In DNA form, the CDR3 reads TGTGCCAGCAGTTACTCCACTCGGGACCCCAGTTGGACCCAGTACTTC.

The chain carries TRBV29-1 and TRBJ2-7, with TRBD2 as a possible D gene (5 bases). The germline gives CDR1 SQVTM, CDR2 ANQGSEA. Trimming took off 5 bases at V and 2 bases at J, with 16 bases between the two ends. The CDR3 consists of 14 residues. CDR3 in DNA: TGCAGCGTTAATTTGGGCGGGCGCCCCTACGAGCAGTACTTC. Residues: CSVNLGGRPYEQYF.

This clonotype has just a few counts. The chain links TRBV7-2 to TRBJ2-5; maybe TRBD2 (5 bases). The germline V gene has CDR1 SGHTA and CDR2 FQGNSA. V was cut by 5 bases and J by 3 bases, with 13 bases left in between. CDR3 length: 14 residues. The CDR3 nucleotides read TGTGCCAGCAGCCTTAACGGAGGCGAAGAGACCCAGTACTTC. Encoded protein: CASSLNGGEETQYF.

This clonotype was counted between two and nine times. The V gene is TRBV12-3 or TRBV12-4, the J gene TRBJ1-4; 9 positions agree with TRBD1. This CDR3 region has 15 residues. Germline trimming cut 5 bases from V and 9 bases from J; bases unmatched to any gene: 10. CDR3 sequence: CASSMRDRERQKLFF. CDR3 nucleotide sequence: TGTGCCAGCAGTATGAGGGACAGGGAGAGGCAAAAACTGTTTTTT.

This clonotype was found a few times. The DNA for the CDR3 is TGTGCCAGCAGTTTAAAGGGGACACAAAAAGAGACCCAGTACTTC. It encodes CASSLKGTQKETQYF. The J gene is TRBJ2-5, the V gene TRBV12-3 or TRBV12-4; possible D gene TRBD1, 6 bases. Trimming removed 2 bases at V and 3 bases at J, with 13 bases between. The CDR3 spans 15 residues.

This clonotype appeared a few times. This chain connects TRBV5-1 to TRBJ2-6; unclear D gene. V was cut by 10 bases and J by 0 bases, with 20 bases left in between. The CDR3 sequence is 17 residues long. Germline lookup yields CDR1 SGHRS and CDR2 YFSETQ. In nucleotides, the CDR3 is TGCGCCCCTACCGGGTTCCAGGCTGTCTCTGGGGCCAACGTCCTGACTTTC. It is translated as CAPTGFQAVSGANVLTF.

This clonotype was counted many times. This rearrangement joins TRBV29-1 to TRBJ2-1, with D perhaps TRBD1 (5 bases). Germline CDR1 SQVTM, CDR2 ANQGSEA. With 8 bases removed from V and 3 bases from J, the gap between germline ends came to 14 bases. The CDR3 totals 13 residues. The chain's CDR3 is CSPSRQGYNEQFF. The CDR3 DNA is TGCAGCCCCTCGCGGCAGGGCTACAATGAGCAGTTCTTC.

The chain is built from TRBV10-1 and TRBJ2-5; TRBD1 matches at 7 bases. After removal of 6 bases from V and 4 bases from J, the junction contained 5 bases not matched to a gene. Germline CDR1 is WNHNN and CDR2 is SYGVQD (reference sequence). The length of the CDR3 is 13 residues. The CDR3 region has the DNA TGCGCCAGCAGCTTTACAGGGGCAGAGACCCAGTACTTC. Its protein is CASSFTGAETQYF.

This clonotype has just a few counts. The chain carries TRBV9 and TRBJ2-7; D uncertain. CDR1 is SGDLS and CDR2 is YYNGEE in the germline V gene. The CDR3 is 14 residues long. Trimming removed 3 bases from V and 0 bases from J, with 10 bases in between. CDR3 loop: CASSGGANSYEQYF. The CDR3 region has the DNA TGTGCCAGCAGCGGTGGAGCCAACTCCTACGAGCAGTACTTC.

In its sample, this clonotype was seen many times. The chain employs TRBV7-9 and TRBJ1-1; D is possibly TRBD1 (5 bases). This CDR3 has 15 amino acids. Trimming took 5 bases from V and 1 from J, leaving 14 bases between them. Looked up from germline, CDR1 is SEHNR and CDR2 is FQNEAQ (reference sequence). The CDR3 sequence: CASSPRGLSNTEAFF. The DNA for the CDR3 is TGTGCCAGCAGCCCCCGGGGACTCTCGAACACTGAAGCTTTCTTT.